These 23 T cell receptor beta chains share one sample of origin, sequenced in a study of blood T cell repertoires in COVID-19. Assay: immunoSEQ multiplex PCR; the TCRdb copy retains only in-frame clones and omits some. Among around 230,000 clones listed, about 81% were seen once. The sequenced sample consisted of peripheral blood. These receptors were obtained from a woman aged 55-75 years with active or convalescent COVID-19.

The chain recombines TRBV6-1 with TRBJ1-6, with 7 bases matching TRBD1. The germline CDR1 and CDR2 sequences are MNHNS and SASEGT. This CDR3 contains 16 residues. The junction had 8 bases not matched to a gene; V was cut back by 2 bases and J by 7 bases. CDR3 in amino acids: CASSETQGGGNSPLHF. In DNA form, the CDR3 reads TGTGCCAGCAGTGAAACCCAGGGGGGAGGAAATTCACCCCTCCACTTT.

This clone was seen a handful of times. The rearrangement joins TRBV6-6 to TRBJ1-1, with D uncertain. This CDR3 is built from 13 residues. Trimming took off 6 bases at V and 3 bases at J, with 11 bases between the two ends. Germline V gene data show CDR1 as MNHNY and CDR2 as SVGAGI (reference sequence). CDR3 nucleotides: TGTGCCAGCAGCGGGGAAAGGCACACTGAAGCTTTCTTT. It encodes CASSGERHTEAFF.

The chain employs TRBV5-8 and TRBJ2-5; 10 nucleotides align to TRBD2. Germline CDR1 SGHTS, CDR2 YDEGEE. V lost 2 bases to trimming and J lost 5 bases; unmatched junction nucleotides: 0. The CDR3 totals 13 residues. The CDR3 DNA reads TGTGCCAGCAGCTTAGCGGGAGGGGAGACCCAGTACTTC. This encodes CASSLAGGETQYF. The full variable domain, rest sourced from reference TRBV5-8 and TRBJ2-5, is EAGVTQSPTHLIKTRGQQATLRCSPISGHTSVYWYQQALGLGLQFLLWYDEGEERNRGNFPPRFSGRQFPNYSSELNVNALELEDSALYLCASSLAGGETQYFGPGTRLLVL.

This chain uses TRBV7-8 with TRBJ2-1; maybe TRBD2 (5 bases). The CDR3 extends over 14 amino acids. Germline assignment: CDR1 SGHVS and CDR2 FQNEAQ. Trimming shortened V by 4 bases and J by 4 bases, and 11 bases separated the two germline ends. As DNA, the CDR3 is TGTGCCAGCAGCTATTCCGGGGAATACAATGAGCAGTTCTTC. It specifies CASSYSGEYNEQFF.

The V gene is TRBV6-2 or TRBV6-3, the J gene TRBJ2-7; D is unclear. Germline V lookup: CDR1 MNHEY, CDR2 SVGEGT. The CDR3 has 12 amino acids. The V gene lost 4 bases and the J gene lost 3 bases, with 7 bases spanning the gap. The CDR3 loop is CASSLSYYEQYF. CDR3 sequence (DNA): TGTGCCAGCAGTTTGTCTTACTACGAGCAGTACTTC.

CDR3 bases: TGTGCCAGCAGCGTAGCGCCTACGGAGACCCAGTACTTC. It is translated as CASSVAPTETQYF. This sequence joins TRBV9 and TRBJ2-5; D unresolved. The CDR3 sequence is 13 residues long. Trimming removed 0 bases at V and 5 bases at J, with 8 bases between. Per germline, CDR1 SGDLS and CDR2 YYNGEE.

This clone was observed once. The DNA of the CDR3 is TGCGCCAGCAGCCAGAACAGGGACGAGCAGTACTTC. As protein: CASSQNRDEQYF. The rearrangement links TRBV4-1 to TRBJ2-7; D might be TRBD1 (6 bases). V was cut by 3 bases and J by 5 bases, with 8 bases left in between. CDR3 size: 12 residues. Germline values: CDR1 MGHRA, CDR2 YSYEKL.

The chain recombines TRBV5-6 with TRBJ1-2, with D possibly being TRBD1 (5 bases). CDR1 and CDR2 from the germline V gene are SGHDT and YYEEEE. Deletions cut 4 bases from V and 3 bases from J, with 16 bases between. This CDR3 region has 15 residues. CDR3 amino acids: CASSHSGLRDYGYTF. The CDR3 DNA reads TGTGCCAGCAGCCATTCAGGGCTAAGAGACTATGGCTACACCTTC.

The gene calls are TRBV5-1 and TRBJ2-2; the D gene is possibly TRBD1 (5 bases). This CDR3 is 15 amino acids long. CDR1 is SGHRS and CDR2 is YFSETQ in the germline V gene. The germline V and J ends were trimmed by 1 base and 0 bases, with 7 bases remaining between them. This chain's CDR3 is CASSLPGPNTGELFF. The CDR3 DNA is TGCGCCAGCAGCTTGCCAGGGCCGAACACCGGGGAGCTGTTTTTT.

V usage is TRBV27 and J usage is TRBJ1-5; 8 bases map to TRBD1. Trimming at V came to 10 bases and at J to 2 bases, leaving 10 bases not matched to a gene. CDR1 and CDR2 (germline): MNHEY, SMNVEV (reference sequence). This CDR3 is built from 15 residues. The CDR3 DNA sequence: TGTGCCACCCGGAGCAGGGGGCTTCGCAATCAGCCCCAGCATTTT. This codes for CATRSRGLRNQPQHF.

The chain joins TRBV9 to TRBJ1-6; 10 bases fit TRBD1. Germline V CDR1 and CDR2: SGDLS, YYNGEE. The J segment lost 8 bases and the V segment lost 3 bases, leaving 11 bases of the junction unmatched. This CDR3 comprises 17 residues. The CDR3 DNA follows: TGTGCCAGCAGCGCCTTCCGGGACAGGGGATCGGATTCACCCCTCCACTTT. Its protein product is CASSAFRDRGSDSPLHF. The full variable domain, with the rest looked up from reference TRBV9 and TRBJ1-6, is DSGVTQTPKHLITATGQRVTLRCSPRSGDLSVYWYQQSLDQGLQFLIQYYNGEERAKGNILERFSAQQFPDLHSELNLSSLELGDSALYFCASSAFRDRGSDSPLHFGNGTRLTVT.

J is TRBJ1-1 and V is TRBV18; D is possibly TRBD1 (5 bases). V lost 3 bases, J lost 5 bases, and 13 bases lay in between. The CDR3 contains 14 residues. The V gene's germline CDR1 is KGHSH and CDR2 LQKENI. The CDR3 here is CASSPAGLGTEAFF. As DNA, the CDR3 is TGTGCCAGCTCACCGGCAGGGCTAGGAACTGAAGCTTTCTTT.

The chain couples TRBV4-1 to TRBJ2-1; unclear D gene. The CDR3 contains 15 residues. V was cut by 4 bases and J by 9 bases, with 19 bases left in between. Germline V lookup: CDR1 MGHRA, CDR2 YSYEKL. CDR3 sequence: CASSLIEVPPGEQFF. The DNA for the CDR3 is TGCGCCAGCAGCCTCATTGAGGTCCCGCCGGGTGAGCAGTTCTTC.

V gene TRBV5-1 combines with J gene TRBJ1-1; TRBD1 might be the D (5 bases). The CDR3 consists of 14 residues. The V and J ends lost 4 bases and 2 bases respectively, with 12 bases between them. Germline lookup yields CDR1 SGHRS and CDR2 YFSETQ. CDR3 in DNA: TGCGCCAGCAGCGGGGGGAGAGGCAACACTGAAGCTTTCTTT. Translating it yields CASSGGRGNTEAFF.

CDR3 protein: CASSMVLPGQANSPLHF. The DNA for the CDR3 is TGTGCCAGTAGTATGGTCCTGCCGGGACAGGCGAATTCACCCCTCCACTTT. The chain is built from TRBV19 and TRBJ1-6; 8 bases agree with TRBD1. The germline V gene encodes CDR1 LNHDA and CDR2 SQIVND (reference sequence). Trimming took 3 bases from V and 7 from J; bases not matched to a gene: 11. CDR3 size: 17 residues.

J is TRBJ2-2 and V is TRBV6-6; 10 bases align to TRBD1. The V segment lost 5 bases and the J segment 4 bases; nucleotides outside the gene matches: 7. Per the germline V gene, CDR1 is MNHNY and CDR2 is SVGAGI (reference sequence). The CDR3 length is 16 residues. The CDR3 DNA reads TGTGCCAGCAGTCCGCCGGGACAGGGGTCCACCGGGGAGCTGTTTTTT. Amino acid sequence: CASSPPGQGSTGELFF.

The chain joins TRBV6-5 to TRBJ1-1; possible D gene TRBD1, 5 bases. Germline lookup yields CDR1 MNHEY and CDR2 SVGAGI. The CDR3 contains 14 residues. Trimming shortened V by 6 bases and J by 5 bases, and 16 bases separated the two germline ends. The DNA of the CDR3 is TGTGCCAGCAGCTCAAGGCGGGGGGGGACTGAAGCTTTCTTT. As protein: CASSSRRGGTEAFF.

Written as DNA, the CDR3 is TGTGCCAGCATGGAGGGTCATAATGAAAAACTGTTTTTT. Translated: CASMEGHNEKLFF. V and J are TRBV6-6 and TRBJ1-4; D unclear. The V end lost 7 bases, the J end lost 4 bases, and 10 bases lay between the germline ends. The CDR3 is 13 residues long. Germline V gene data show CDR1 as MNHNY and CDR2 as SVGAGI (reference sequence).

This chain connects TRBV7-5 to TRBJ2-1; the table gives TRBD2 as D, unverified against the DNA. TRBV7-5 is labeled a pseudogene. This CDR3 spans 15 amino acids. CDR3 nucleotides: TGTGCCAGAAGCTGCTGGACTAGCCGATTTAATGAGCAGTTCTTC. Protein sequence: CARSCWTSRFNEQFF.

The rearrangement uses TRBV3-1 (or the pseudogene TRBV3-2) and TRBJ1-2; no firm D call. This CDR3 has 18 amino acids. Trimming pared 1 base from V and 0 bases from J, leaving 18 bases between. CDR1 is LGHDT and CDR2 is YNNKEL in the germline V gene (reference sequence). The CDR3 DNA reads TGTGCCAGCAGCCAAGTATTTCCCTTGATGGAGCCTAACTATGGCTACACCTTC. Translation: CASSQVFPLMEPNYGYTF.

The chain couples TRBV3-1 (or the pseudogene TRBV3-2) to TRBJ1-2; possible D gene TRBD1, 5 bases. The CDR3 spans 13 residues. Germline lookup yields CDR1 LGHDT and CDR2 YNNKEL (reference sequence). V was cut by 1 base and J by 6 bases, with 9 bases left in between. The CDR3 loop reads CASSQGRDHGYTF. DNA for the CDR3: TGTGCCAGCAGCCAAGGCAGGGATCATGGCTACACCTTC.

The chain carries TRBV7-2 and TRBJ1-6, with a weak D call TRBD1 (5 bases). The CDR3 consists of 16 residues. V was trimmed by 4 bases and J by 7 bases, leaving 17 bases between them. The germline V gene encodes CDR1 SGHTA and CDR2 FQGNSA. The CDR3 sequence is CASSSSMGGQNSPLHF. The CDR3 DNA follows: TGTGCCAGCAGCTCATCGATGGGGGGTCAGAATTCACCCCTCCACTTT.

The chain combines TRBV6-5 with TRBJ2-7, with 9 bases lining up with TRBD1. This CDR3 region has 15 residues. The germline CDR1 and CDR2 sequences are MNHEY and SVGAGI. V lost 5 bases, J lost 0 bases, and 5 bases stayed unmatched. DNA of the CDR3: TGTGCCAGCAGTAACGACAGGGGGAGCTCCTACGAGCAGTACTTC. Protein sequence: CASSNDRGSSYEQYF.